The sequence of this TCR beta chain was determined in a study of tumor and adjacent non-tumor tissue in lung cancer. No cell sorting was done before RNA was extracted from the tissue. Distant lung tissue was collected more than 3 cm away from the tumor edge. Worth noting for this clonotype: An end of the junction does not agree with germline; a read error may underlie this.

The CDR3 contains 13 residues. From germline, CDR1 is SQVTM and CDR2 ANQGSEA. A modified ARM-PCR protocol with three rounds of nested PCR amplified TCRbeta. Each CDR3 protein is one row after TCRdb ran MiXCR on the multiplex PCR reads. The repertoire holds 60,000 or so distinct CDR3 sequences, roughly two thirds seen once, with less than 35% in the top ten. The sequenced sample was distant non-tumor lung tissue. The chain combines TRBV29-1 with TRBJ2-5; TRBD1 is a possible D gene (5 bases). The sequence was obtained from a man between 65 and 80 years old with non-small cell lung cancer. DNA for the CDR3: TGCATCGTTGATGACAGACTGCAAGATACCCAGTACTTC. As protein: CIVDDRLQDTQYF.